The 22 T cell receptor beta chains below were found in one sample sequenced in a study of spatial heterogeneity in lung cancer. The time point: sample taken at primary tumor resection. Without sorting, whole RNA was sequenced from tumor, nontumor lung or frozen PBMC. TCRdb analysed the 5' RACE reads with MiXCR anew, one entry per CDR3 protein. The sample contains approximately 44,000 distinct CDR3 sequences, approximately 10% of which appear only once. The sequencing used PBMCs, collected at surgery. The source of these receptors is a female donor with early-stage non-small cell lung cancer.

This clonotype was counted a few times. In DNA, the CDR3 is TGTGCCAGCAGCCCCGATCACTTGGGAAACACTGAAGCTTTCTTT. Protein product: CASSPDHLGNTEAFF. The gene calls are TRBV3-1 and TRBJ1-1; unclear D gene. The V end was cut by 4 bases, the J end by 2 bases, with 14 bases between. Germline-derived CDR1 and CDR2 are LGHDT and YNNKEL (reference sequence). The CDR3 covers 15 residues.

The sample holds a few counts of this clonotype. This chain joins TRBV7-2 and TRBJ2-1; 10 nucleotides line up with TRBD2. Germline V gene data show CDR1 as SGHTA and CDR2 as FQGNSA. The junction had 10 bases not matched to a gene; V was cut back by 4 bases and J by 7 bases. The CDR3 runs to 16 residues. CDR3 DNA sequence: TGTGCCAGCAGCTCGGGAAGCGGGGGGGCCAGGAATGAGCAGTTCTTC. It translates to CASSSGSGGARNEQFF.

The chain employs TRBV7-2 and TRBJ1-1, with TRBD1 as a possible D gene (6 bases). Trimming took off 4 bases at V and 0 bases at J, with 18 bases between the two ends. The length of the CDR3 is 17 residues. Looked up from germline, CDR1 is SGHTA and CDR2 is FQGNSA. The CDR3 reads CASSSQVRGLMNTEAFF. The CDR3 coding sequence is TGTGCCAGCAGCTCCCAAGTCCGGGGGCTCATGAACACTGAAGCTTTCTTT.

This clonotype was seen more than once but under ten times. The chain is built from TRBV6-1 and TRBJ1-2, with TRBD1 identical over 7 bases. The CDR3 spans 13 residues. Germline CDR1 reads MNHNS; CDR2 reads SASEGT. Trimming took 5 bases from V and 3 from J; bases not matched to a gene: 3. CDR3 DNA: TGTGCCAGCAGTCGGGACAGTGACTATGGCTACACCTTC. Protein product: CASSRDSDYGYTF.

This clonotype has at least ten counts. The DNA for the CDR3 is TGCAGTGCTCGACAGTCAGCTAACTATGGCTACACCTTC. This translates into CSARQSANYGYTF. The chain employs TRBV20-1 and TRBJ1-2; perhaps TRBD1 as D (5 bases). This CDR3 comprises 13 residues. In germline, CDR1 is DFQATT, CDR2 SNEGSKA (reference sequence). V lost 5 bases and J 0 bases, leaving 10 bases between the germline ends.

The sample holds many counts of this clonotype. The rearrangement uses TRBV7-9 and TRBJ2-1; D might be TRBD2 (6 bases). The CDR3 contains 16 residues. CDR1 SEHNR and CDR2 FQNEAQ come from the germline V gene (reference sequence). The V and J ends lost 7 bases and 10 bases respectively, with 26 bases between them. CDR3 sequence reads: CASMRPGSPGGEEQFF. The CDR3 bases are TGTGCCAGCATGAGACCCGGGTCGCCGGGCGGGGAGGAGCAGTTCTTC.

This clonotype turned up a few times. The chain recombines TRBV12-3 or TRBV12-4 with TRBJ2-5; 7 bases match TRBD2. V was clipped by 5 bases and J by 4 bases; unmatched bases: 4. This CDR3 region has 13 residues. CDR3 nucleotide sequence: TGTGCCAGCAGTCCGGTAGCGGGAGAGACCCAGTACTTC. This encodes CASSPVAGETQYF.

The chain is built from TRBV3-1 and TRBJ1-4; weak D call: TRBD1 (5 bases). From germline, CDR1 is LGHDT and CDR2 YNNKEL (reference sequence). The length of the CDR3 is 12 residues. The ends were cut back, 4 bases at V and 12 bases at J, with 12 bases in the middle. CDR3 DNA sequence: TGTGCCAGCAGCCCCGGATTGGGGCAACTGTTTTTT. Translated, it gives CASSPGLGQLFF.

This clonotype showed up just a few times. The V gene is TRBV29-1, the J gene TRBJ2-6; perhaps D is TRBD1 or TRBD2 (5 bases each). Trimming pared 0 bases from V and 0 bases from J, leaving 12 bases between. The CDR3 contains 17 residues. The germline V gene encodes CDR1 SQVTM and CDR2 ANQGSEA. CDR3 sequence (DNA): TGCAGCGTTGAAGATTGGGACGTGAGCTCTGGGGCCAACGTCCTGACTTTC. This translates into CSVEDWDVSSGANVLTF.

The CDR3 DNA reads as TGTGCCAGTCGCTGGGGGACAGGGAACTCACCCCTCCACTTT. Protein product: CASRWGTGNSPLHF. This rearrangement joins TRBV27 to TRBJ1-6, with 9 bases identical to TRBD1. Germline CDR1 reads MNHEY; CDR2 reads SMNVEV (reference sequence). V lost 9 bases, J lost 10 bases, and 10 bases stayed unmatched. The CDR3 spans 14 residues.

As concerns this clonotype: This may be a read error: a much more frequent sequence differs by one nucleotide. This chain joins TRBV7-2 and TRBJ1-1; D is undetermined. The CDR3 is 15 amino acids. CDR1 and CDR2 (germline): SGHTA, FQGNSA. The CDR3 region has the DNA TGTGTCAGCAGGTTACAGAGGGAAGGAAGCACTGAAGCTTTCTTT. Amino acid sequence: CVSRLQREGSTEAFF.

V is TRBV28 and J is TRBJ2-1, with D uncertain. CDR3 size: 12 residues. Germline values: CDR1 MDHEN, CDR2 SYDVKM. The V end lost 3 bases, the J end lost 6 bases, and 6 bases lay between the germline ends. CDR3: CASSLWGNEQFF. CDR3 DNA: TGTGCCAGCAGTTTGTGGGGCAATGAGCAGTTCTTC.

There are many counts of this clonotype. The rearrangement links TRBV12-3 or TRBV12-4 to TRBJ1-4; D might be TRBD1 (5 bases). Trimming cost V 5 bases and J 8 bases, with 15 bases left between them. The CDR3 covers 14 residues. This chain's CDR3 is CASSPGGFGEKLFF. The CDR3 region has the DNA TGTGCCAGCAGTCCCGGGGGGTTCGGCGAAAAACTGTTTTTT.

This clonotype has more than one count but fewer than ten. The chain recombines TRBV12-3 or TRBV12-4 with TRBJ1-5; TRBD1 agrees at 7 bases. The CDR3 length is 15 residues. Trimming cost V 2 bases and J 0 bases; bases outside gene matches: 1. CDR3 nucleotide sequence: TGTGCCAGCAGTTTAAGGACAGGTAGCAATCAGCCCCAGCATTTT. It encodes CASSLRTGSNQPQHF.

The chain recombines TRBV3-1 with TRBJ2-5; tentative D call: TRBD2 (8 bases). The germline V gene encodes CDR1 LGHDT and CDR2 YNNKEL (reference sequence). The ends were cut back, 6 bases at V and 1 base at J, with 18 bases in the middle. The CDR3 runs to 16 residues. The CDR3 bases are TGTGCCAGCAGTCCCGGGAGGGGGCAACGCCAAGAGACCCAGTACTTC. Translating it yields CASSPGRGQRQETQYF.

This chain's CDR3 is CASRRLAGALYF. For the CDR3, the DNA is TGTGCCAGCAGACGACTAGCGGGGGCCCTGTACTTC. V usage is TRBV2 and J usage is TRBJ2-7, with TRBD2 matching over 12 bases. The germline V gene encodes CDR1 SNHLY and CDR2 FYNNEI. V trimming: 6 bases; J trimming: 12 bases; junction bases outside the gene matches: 6. This CDR3 spans 12 amino acids.

This clonotype has more than one count but fewer than ten. CDR3 amino acids: CSVEVDKINTEAFF. The CDR3 DNA reads TGCAGCGTTGAAGTAGACAAGATAAACACTGAAGCTTTCTTT. The rearrangement uses TRBV29-1 and TRBJ1-1, with D uncertain. V was shortened by 1 base and J by 2 bases, with 11 bases between the two germline ends. CDR1 and CDR2 (germline): SQVTM, ANQGSEA. CDR3 length equals 14 residues.

This clonotype was seen only a few times. V and J are TRBV5-6 and TRBJ2-1; D uncertain. Trimming cost V 0 bases and J 5 bases, with 12 bases left between them. Germline loops: CDR1 SGHDT, CDR2 YYEEEE. This CDR3 is built from 15 residues. CDR3 sequence (DNA): TGTGCCAGCAGCTTGGAGGCAGAGAACCACAATGAGCAGTTCTTC. Translating gives CASSLEAENHNEQFF.

V is TRBV20-1 and J is TRBJ2-7; unclear D gene. CDR3 size: 16 residues. Germline assignment: CDR1 DFQATT and CDR2 SNEGSKA (reference sequence). Trimming left V 0 bases short and J 0 bases short, with 15 bases between. The CDR3, as DNA: TGCAGTGCTAGAGATCTACAGACCTCGAACTCCTACGAGCAGTACTTC. Amino acids: CSARDLQTSNSYEQYF.

This clonotype was observed a handful of times. This chain joins TRBV4-2 and TRBJ2-2; D not certain. Germline CDR1 is LGHNA and CDR2 is YNFKEQ. This CDR3 has 14 amino acids. V shed 4 bases and J shed 4 bases, with 10 bases lying between them. CDR3 DNA: TGTGCCAGCAGCCCCCGACTGGGCACCGGGGAGCTGTTTTTT. Its translation: CASSPRLGTGELFF.

The chain has TRBV4-3 and TRBJ1-2; TRBD1 aligns across 8 bases. In germline, CDR1 is LGHNA, CDR2 YSLEER. The junction had 11 bases not matched to a gene; V was cut back by 0 bases and J by 8 bases. This CDR3 has 16 amino acids. The CDR3, as DNA: TGCGCCAGCAGCCAAGATCGGGCAGGGGGCTTGGGAGGCTACACCTTC. Translating gives CASSQDRAGGLGGYTF.

This clonotype has a handful of counts. The rearrangement links TRBV5-1 to TRBJ2-5; the D gene is possibly TRBD1 (5 bases). Germline assignment: CDR1 SGHRS and CDR2 YFSETQ. V lost 4 bases and J lost 6, with 16 bases in between. The CDR3 is made up of 14 amino acids. CDR3 protein: CASSQAQGGKTQYF. The CDR3 DNA reads as TGCGCCAGCAGCCAGGCGCAGGGTGGAAAGACCCAGTACTTC.